The clone carrying this TCR beta chain was counted a few times. Trimming took off 3 bases at V and 0 bases at J, with 7 bases between the two ends. Germline V CDR1 and CDR2: MDHEN, SYDVKM. The CDR3 has 14 residues. This entry belongs to a study of early T cells in non-severe SARS-CoV-2 infection. TCRdb itself ran the 5' RACE reads through MiXCR, one entry per CDR3 protein. The table includes fewer than 55,000 distinct CDR3 sequences, less than 8.5% detected once. The sequence derives from an adult who was a healthcare worker with PCR-confirmed SARS-CoV-2 infection or an uninfected control (not recorded which). The chain has TRBV28 and TRBJ2-3; no definite D call. The material sequenced was whole blood. CDR3 sequence reads: CASSFPYSTDTQYF. The DNA of the CDR3 is TGTGCCAGCAGTTTCCCTTACAGCACAGATACGCAGTATTTT.